This T cell receptor beta chain was found in a study of blood T cells in healthy people across ages. The use of a sample-barcoded 5' primer and a J-beta primer mix characterized a second PCR of roughly 6 to 11 cycles. Each of the cDNA molecules was tagged by a template-switch adaptor with 12 random nucleotides. TCRdb ran MiXCR on the 5' RACE reads and lists one entry per CDR3 protein. The data contain roughly 570,000 distinct CDR3 sequences, 25% to 30% of them singletons. CDR1 is MNHEY and CDR2 is SVGEGT in the germline V gene. There are 17 residues in the CDR3. Trimming removed 4 bases from V and 2 bases from J; junction bases left unmatched: 10. Regarding the study as a whole: Expanded clonotype shifts may have been confounded, as the donors had an unknown CMV status. Across samples, TCR beta diversity tracked strongly with naive T cell percentage.

Whenever a sample was processed, at least 6 million PBMCs were isolated. This clonotype was detected many times. Its antigen is not known. V usage is TRBV6-2 or TRBV6-3 and J usage is TRBJ2-7, with 11 bases fitting TRBD2. The sequencing sample was made of blood. The receptor's source is a woman aged 70 to 79 in good health. CDR3 nucleotides: TGTGCCAGCAGTTCCTACGCGACTAGCGGGATTACCTACGAGCAGTACTTC. As protein: CASSSYATSGITYEQYF.